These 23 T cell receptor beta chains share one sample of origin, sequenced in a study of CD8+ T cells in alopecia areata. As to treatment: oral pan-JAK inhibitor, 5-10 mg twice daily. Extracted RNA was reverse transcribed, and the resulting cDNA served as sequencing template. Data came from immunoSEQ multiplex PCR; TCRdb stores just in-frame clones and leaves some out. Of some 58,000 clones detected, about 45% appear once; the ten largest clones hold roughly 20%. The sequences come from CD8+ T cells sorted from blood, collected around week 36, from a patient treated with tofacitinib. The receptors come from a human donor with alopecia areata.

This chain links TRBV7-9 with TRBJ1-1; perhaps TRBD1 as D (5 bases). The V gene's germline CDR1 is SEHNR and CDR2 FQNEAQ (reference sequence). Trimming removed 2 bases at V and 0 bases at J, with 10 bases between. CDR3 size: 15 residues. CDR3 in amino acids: CASSLSQGMNTEAFF. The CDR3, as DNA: TGTGCCAGCAGCTTATCGCAGGGCATGAACACTGAAGCTTTCTTT.

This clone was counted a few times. The CDR3 loop reads CASSPRQAVLAEAFF. CDR3 sequence (DNA): TGTGCCAGTAGTCCCCGACAGGCGGTTCTTGCTGAAGCTTTCTTT. This chain links TRBV19 with TRBJ1-1; TRBD1 is a possible D gene (6 bases). The CDR3 is 15 residues long. V shed 5 bases and J shed 6 bases, with 19 bases lying between them. CDR1 is LNHDA, CDR2 SQIVND, per germline (reference sequence).

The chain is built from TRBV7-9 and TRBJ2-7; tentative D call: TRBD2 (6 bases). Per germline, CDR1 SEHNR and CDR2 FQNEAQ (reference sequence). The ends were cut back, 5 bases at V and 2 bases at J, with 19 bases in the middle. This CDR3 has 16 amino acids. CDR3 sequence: CASSDPERDSAYEQYF. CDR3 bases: TGTGCCAGCAGCGACCCCGAAAGGGACTCAGCCTACGAGCAGTACTTC.

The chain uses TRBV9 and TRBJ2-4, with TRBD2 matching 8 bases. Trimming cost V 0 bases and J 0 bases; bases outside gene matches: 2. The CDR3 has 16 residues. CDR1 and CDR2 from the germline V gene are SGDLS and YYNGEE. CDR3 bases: TGTGCCAGCAGCGTAGGGCTAGCGGGAGCCAAAAACATTCAGTACTTC. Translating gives CASSVGLAGAKNIQYF.

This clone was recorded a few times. CDR3 DNA: TGCAGCGTTGTTAACGGGGTGGGAAATTTTGGTTCCCCTGAAGCTTTCTTT. Its translation is CSVVNGVGNFGSPEAFF. This chain uses TRBV29-1 with TRBJ1-1, with no clear D. CDR1 and CDR2 (germline): SQVTM, ANQGSEA. The V and J ends lost 4 bases and 6 bases respectively, with 27 bases between them. The CDR3 sequence is 17 residues long. The variable domain in full, with the rest retrieved from reference TRBV29-1 and TRBJ1-1, is SAVISQKPSRDICQRGTSLTIQCQVDSQVTMMFWYRQQPGQSLTLIATANQGSEATYESGFVIDKFPISRPNLTFSTLTVSNMSPEDSSIYLCSVVNGVGNFGSPEAFFGQGTRLTVV.

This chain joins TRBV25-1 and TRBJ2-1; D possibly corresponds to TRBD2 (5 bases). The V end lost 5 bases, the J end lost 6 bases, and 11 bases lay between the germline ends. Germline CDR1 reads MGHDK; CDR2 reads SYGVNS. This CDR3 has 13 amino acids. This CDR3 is CASSTGRRNEQFF. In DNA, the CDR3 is TGTGCCAGCAGTACTGGGAGACGCAATGAGCAGTTCTTC. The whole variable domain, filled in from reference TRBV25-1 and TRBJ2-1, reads EADIYQTPRYLVIGTGKKITLECSQTMGHDKMYWYQQDPGMELHLIHYSYGVNSTEKGDLSSESTVSRIRTEHFPLTLESARPSHTSQYLCASSTGRRNEQFFGPGTRLTVL.

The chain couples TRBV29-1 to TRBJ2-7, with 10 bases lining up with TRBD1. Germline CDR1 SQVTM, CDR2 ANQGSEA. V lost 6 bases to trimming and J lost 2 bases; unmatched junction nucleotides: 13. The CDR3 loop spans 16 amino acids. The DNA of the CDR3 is TGCAGCGTGACGACAGGGGGCCTCAATAGCCCCTACGAGCAGTACTTC. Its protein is CSVTTGGLNSPYEQYF.

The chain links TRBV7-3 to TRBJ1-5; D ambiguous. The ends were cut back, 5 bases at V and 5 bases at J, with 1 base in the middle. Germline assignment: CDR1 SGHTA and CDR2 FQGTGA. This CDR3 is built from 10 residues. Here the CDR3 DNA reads TGTGCCAGCAGCGATCAGCCCCAGCATTTT. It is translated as CASSDQPQHF.

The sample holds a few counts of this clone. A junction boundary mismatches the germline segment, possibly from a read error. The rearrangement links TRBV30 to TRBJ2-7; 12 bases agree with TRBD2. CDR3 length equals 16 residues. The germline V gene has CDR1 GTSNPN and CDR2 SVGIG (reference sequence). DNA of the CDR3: TGTGCCTGGACCTCTCCGACTAGCGGGAGCTCCAACGAGCAGTACTTC. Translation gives CAWTSPTSGSSNEQYF.

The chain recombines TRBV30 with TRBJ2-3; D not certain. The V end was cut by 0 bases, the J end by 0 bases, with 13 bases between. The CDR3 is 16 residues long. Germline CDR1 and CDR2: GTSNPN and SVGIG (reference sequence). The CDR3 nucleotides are TGTGCCTGGAGTGTACGTTGGTGGTCTAGCACAGATACGCAGTATTTT. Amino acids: CAWSVRWWSSTDTQYF.

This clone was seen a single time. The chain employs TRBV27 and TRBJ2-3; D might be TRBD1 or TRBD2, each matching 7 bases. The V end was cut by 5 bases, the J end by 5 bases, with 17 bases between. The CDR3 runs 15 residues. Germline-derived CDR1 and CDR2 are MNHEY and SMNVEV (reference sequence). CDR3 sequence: CASSPGGDKGDTQYF. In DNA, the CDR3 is TGTGCCAGCAGTCCAGGGGGGGATAAGGGAGATACGCAGTATTTT.

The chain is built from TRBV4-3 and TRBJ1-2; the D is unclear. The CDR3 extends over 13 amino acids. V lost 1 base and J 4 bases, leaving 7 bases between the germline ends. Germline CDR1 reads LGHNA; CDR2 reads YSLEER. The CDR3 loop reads CASSQGHGYGYTF. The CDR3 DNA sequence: TGCGCCAGCAGCCAAGGGCACGGCTATGGCTACACCTTC.

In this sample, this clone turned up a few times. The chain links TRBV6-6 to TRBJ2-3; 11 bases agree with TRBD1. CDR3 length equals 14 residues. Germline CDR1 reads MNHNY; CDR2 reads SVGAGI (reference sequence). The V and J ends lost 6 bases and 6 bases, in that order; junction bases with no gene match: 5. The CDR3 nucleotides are TGTGCCAGCAGCCTGGGACAGGGGGACGATACGCAGTATTTT. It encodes CASSLGQGDDTQYF.

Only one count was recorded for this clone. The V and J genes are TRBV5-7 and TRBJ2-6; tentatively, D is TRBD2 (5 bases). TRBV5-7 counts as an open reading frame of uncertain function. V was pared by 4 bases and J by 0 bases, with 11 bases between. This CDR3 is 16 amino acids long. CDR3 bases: TGTGCCAGCAGCCGCTGGGAGCGCTCTGGGGCCAACGTCCTGACTTTC. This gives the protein CASSRWERSGANVLTF.

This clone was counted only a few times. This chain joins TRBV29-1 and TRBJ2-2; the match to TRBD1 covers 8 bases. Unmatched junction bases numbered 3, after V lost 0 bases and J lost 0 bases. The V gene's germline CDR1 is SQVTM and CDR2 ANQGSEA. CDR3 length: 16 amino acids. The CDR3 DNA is TGCAGCGTTGAAGAGGTGGACAGGGCGAACACCGGGGAGCTGTTTTTT. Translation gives CSVEEVDRANTGELFF.

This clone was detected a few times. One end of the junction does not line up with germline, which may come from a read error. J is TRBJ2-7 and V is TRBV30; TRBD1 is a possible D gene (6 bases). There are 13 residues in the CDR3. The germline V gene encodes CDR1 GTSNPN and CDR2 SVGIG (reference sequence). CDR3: CAWSAQQGDGGDF. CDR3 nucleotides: TGTGCCTGGTCAGCCCAACAGGGTGATGGAGGTGACTTC.

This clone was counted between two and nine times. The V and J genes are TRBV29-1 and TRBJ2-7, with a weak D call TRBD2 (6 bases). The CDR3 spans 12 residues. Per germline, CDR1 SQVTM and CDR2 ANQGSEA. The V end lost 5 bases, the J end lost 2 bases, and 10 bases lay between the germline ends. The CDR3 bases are TGCAGCGTTCGGGACTCAGCCTACGAGCAGTACTTC. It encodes CSVRDSAYEQYF.

The CDR3 DNA reads as TGCGCCAGCAGCTTATACAGGGATGGCACTGAAGCTTTCTTT. Translating it yields CASSLYRDGTEAFF. J is TRBJ1-1 and V is TRBV5-1; the D gene is possibly TRBD1 (6 bases). The ends were cut back, 2 bases at V and 4 bases at J, with 12 bases in the middle. CDR1 and CDR2 (germline): SGHRS, YFSETQ. This CDR3 comprises 14 residues. Based on the CDR3 plus reference TRBV5-1 and TRBJ1-1, the full variable domain is KAGVTQTPRYLIKTRGQQVTLSCSPISGHRSVSWYQQTPGQGLQFLFEYFSETQRNKGNFPGRFSGRQFSNSRSEMNVSTLELGDSALYLCASSLYRDGTEAFFGQGTRLTVV.

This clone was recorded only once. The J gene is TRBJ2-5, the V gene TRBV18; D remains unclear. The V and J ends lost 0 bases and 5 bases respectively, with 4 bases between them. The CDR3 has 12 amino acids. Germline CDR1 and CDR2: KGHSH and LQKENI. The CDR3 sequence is CASSPPGETQYF. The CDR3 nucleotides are TGTGCCAGCTCACCACCCGGCGAGACCCAGTACTTC.

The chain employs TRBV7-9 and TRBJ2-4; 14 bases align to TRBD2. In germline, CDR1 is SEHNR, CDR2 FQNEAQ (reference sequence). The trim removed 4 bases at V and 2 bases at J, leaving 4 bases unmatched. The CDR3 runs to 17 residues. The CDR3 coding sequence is TGTGCCAGCAGCTCAAGGACTAGCGGGGGGCCCAAAAACATTCAGTACTTC. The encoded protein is CASSSRTSGGPKNIQYF.

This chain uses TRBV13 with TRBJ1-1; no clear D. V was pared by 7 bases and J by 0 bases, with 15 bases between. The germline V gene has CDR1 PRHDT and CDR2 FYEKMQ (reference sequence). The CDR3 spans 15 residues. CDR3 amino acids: CASTPLKGLNTEAFF. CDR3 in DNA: TGTGCCAGCACCCCCCTTAAAGGTCTGAACACTGAAGCTTTCTTT.

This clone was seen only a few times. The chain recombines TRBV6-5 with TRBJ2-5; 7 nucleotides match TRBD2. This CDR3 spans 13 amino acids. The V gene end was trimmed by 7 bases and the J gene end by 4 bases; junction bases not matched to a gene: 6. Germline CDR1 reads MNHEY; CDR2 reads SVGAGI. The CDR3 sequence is CASTMTSRETQYF. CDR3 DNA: TGTGCCAGCACCATGACTAGCAGAGAGACCCAGTACTTC.

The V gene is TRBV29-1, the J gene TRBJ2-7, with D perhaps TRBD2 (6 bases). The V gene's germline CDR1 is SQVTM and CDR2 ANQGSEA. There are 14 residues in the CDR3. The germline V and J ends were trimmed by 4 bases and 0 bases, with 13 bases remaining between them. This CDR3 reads CSVGGRGSSYEQYF. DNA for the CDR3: TGCAGCGTTGGTGGGCGGGGTAGCTCCTACGAGCAGTACTTC.